Shown below are 18 T cell receptor beta chains from a single sample sequenced in a study of response to subunit inactivated influenza vaccine. TCRdb itself ran the RT-PCR reads through MiXCR, one entry per CDR3 protein. The sample has more than 200,000 distinct CDR3 sequences, 10% to 15% seen once. Sample: non-naive T cells sorted from PBMCs, taken 14 to 15 days before vaccination. The source is a man aged 50 to 59 who received an inactivated influenza vaccine.

V is TRBV9 and J is TRBJ2-7, with a possible D match to TRBD2 (5 bases). Germline V CDR1 and CDR2: SGDLS, YYNGEE. There are 13 residues in the CDR3. Trimming shortened V by 3 bases and J by 6 bases, and 13 bases separated the two germline ends. The CDR3 DNA follows: TGTGCCAGCAGCGCGTCCCCAGAGGGCGAGCAGTACTTC. As protein: CASSASPEGEQYF.

V is TRBV20-1 and J is TRBJ2-1; 14 bases are a match to TRBD2. The trim removed 3 bases at V and 0 bases at J, leaving 7 bases unmatched. Germline V lookup: CDR1 DFQATT, CDR2 SNEGSKA (reference sequence). This CDR3 comprises 18 residues. Written as DNA, the CDR3 is TGCAGTGCTAGGGCCGGGACTAGCGGGAGCCCCTCCTACAATGAGCAGTTCTTC. This encodes CSARAGTSGSPSYNEQFF.

With respect to this clonotype: This may be a read error, as it is one base from a much larger clone. The rearrangement links TRBV3-1 to TRBJ2-7; tentative D call: TRBD1 (7 bases). Per germline, CDR1 LGHDT and CDR2 YNNKEL (reference sequence). The length of the CDR3 is 17 residues. CDR3 nucleotide sequence: TGTGCCAGCAGCCACCCGGGAGACGGGACAGTTTCCTACGAGCAGTGCTTC. Translated, it gives CASSHPGDGTVSYEQCF.

This clonotype was found a few times. The J gene is TRBJ1-1, the V gene TRBV5-5, with TRBD1 as a possible D gene (5 bases). The germline V gene has CDR1 SGHKS and CDR2 YYEKEE (reference sequence). This CDR3 has 15 residues. Deletions cut 6 bases from V and 4 bases from J, with 19 bases between. The DNA of the CDR3 is TGTGCCAGCACCCCTCGACAGACCATGACCACTGAAGCTTTCTTT. Translating it yields CASTPRQTMTTEAFF.

This clonotype was counted between two and nine times. The rearrangement uses TRBV9 and TRBJ1-4, with D perhaps TRBD1 (6 bases). Per the germline V gene, CDR1 is SGDLS and CDR2 is YYNGEE. There are 15 residues in the CDR3. The V and J ends lost 0 bases and 6 bases respectively, with 12 bases between them. The CDR3 reads CASSVEGGRDEKLFF. DNA for the CDR3: TGTGCCAGCAGCGTAGAGGGGGGGCGCGATGAAAAACTGTTTTTT.

The chain employs TRBV3-1 and TRBJ1-1; possibly TRBD1 for D (6 bases). This CDR3 comprises 17 residues. Trimming took 2 bases from V and 1 from J, leaving 17 bases between them. The germline gives CDR1 LGHDT, CDR2 YNNKEL (reference sequence). The CDR3 loop is CASSQIWGPTQNTEAFF. CDR3 DNA sequence: TGTGCCAGCAGCCAAATTTGGGGGCCGACACAGAACACTGAAGCTTTCTTT.

The rearrangement joins TRBV2 to TRBJ2-1, with 11 positions matching TRBD2. V was pared by 6 bases and J by 9 bases, with 10 bases of the junction left unmatched. Germline V gene data show CDR1 as SNHLY and CDR2 as FYNNEI. The length of the CDR3 is 15 residues. CDR3: CASSPIAGGLGEQFF. CDR3 sequence (DNA): TGTGCCAGCAGCCCAATAGCGGGAGGGCTCGGTGAGCAGTTCTTC.

The CDR3 region has the DNA TGTGCCAGCTCACCACGAATAGGTGATGAGCAGTTCTTC. This translates into CASSPRIGDEQFF. The chain recombines TRBV18 with TRBJ2-1; D gene uncertain. There are 13 residues in the CDR3. Trimming stripped 1 base from V and 8 bases from J, with 9 bases between. Per germline, CDR1 KGHSH and CDR2 LQKENI.

Only a few counts were recorded for this clonotype. For the CDR3, the DNA is TGCAGTGCTAGGGAACCAGCGGGTCCCTCCACAGATACGCAGTATTTT. The encoded protein is CSAREPAGPSTDTQYF. The chain couples TRBV20-1 to TRBJ2-3, with D tentatively TRBD2 (6 bases). The CDR3 spans 16 residues. CDR1 is DFQATT and CDR2 is SNEGSKA in the germline V gene (reference sequence). V was clipped by 3 bases and J by 2 bases, with 18 bases between them.

This chain links TRBV11-2 with TRBJ2-5, with D perhaps being TRBD1 or TRBD2 (7 bases each). Between the trimmed V and J ends, which lost 6 bases and 5 bases, there was a span of 22 bases. The CDR3 spans 16 residues. Germline lookup yields CDR1 SGHAT and CDR2 FQNNGV. DNA of the CDR3: TGTGCCAGCAGTTTGGGGGGGACAGAAATCCTGGAGACCCAGTACTTC. Amino acids: CASSLGGTEILETQYF.

This clonotype was recorded a few times. J is TRBJ2-7 and V is TRBV2, with 7 bases matching TRBD2. Germline V CDR1 and CDR2: SNHLY, FYNNEI. V trimming: 8 bases; J trimming: 1 base; junction bases outside the gene matches: 8. The CDR3 has 14 amino acids. CDR3 nucleotides: TGTGCCAGCTCTGGGGGGGGGTTATCCTACGAGCAGTACTTC. Its translation is CASSGGGLSYEQYF. The whole variable domain, filled in from reference TRBV2 and TRBJ2-7, reads EPEVTQTPSHQVTQMGQEVILRCVPISNHLYFYWYRQILGQKVEFLVSFYNNEISEKSEIFDDQFSVERPDGSNFTLKIRSTKLEDSAMYFCASSGGGLSYEQYFGPGTRLTVT.

Only a few counts were recorded for this clonotype. The V and J genes are TRBV27 and TRBJ2-1, with 9 bases aligning to TRBD2. The CDR3 is made up of 18 amino acids. CDR1 and CDR2 (germline): MNHEY, SMNVEV (reference sequence). V gave up 6 bases and J gave up 0 bases; unmatched junction bases: 12. CDR3 residues: CASRTGGGAHRSYNEQFF. The CDR3 nucleotides read TGTGCCAGCAGGACGGGCGGGGGGGCCCACCGCTCCTACAATGAGCAGTTCTTC.

This clonotype has ten or more counts. The DNA for the CDR3 is TGCGCCAGCAGCGGGGGACGGTCTTACTATGGCTACACCTTC. Protein product: CASSGGRSYYGYTF. The rearrangement joins TRBV10-1 to TRBJ1-2; weak D call: TRBD1 (5 bases). In germline, CDR1 is WNHNN, CDR2 SYGVQD (reference sequence). Trimming pared 6 bases from V and 3 bases from J, leaving 14 bases between. This CDR3 has 14 amino acids.

This clonotype occurred a few times. V gene TRBV12-5 combines with J gene TRBJ2-1; TRBD2 matches 8 bases. The germline V gene has CDR1 LGHNT and CDR2 FRNRAP. This CDR3 comprises 15 residues. V was clipped by 3 bases and J by 10 bases; unmatched bases: 11. The CDR3 loop reads CASGFGTSQGQEQFF. As DNA, the CDR3 is TGTGCTAGTGGTTTTGGGACTAGTCAGGGACAAGAGCAGTTCTTC. Filled out from reference TRBV12-5 and TRBJ2-1, the complete variable domain reads DARVTQTPRHKVTEMGQEVTMRCQPILGHNTVFWYRQTMMQGLELLAYFRNRAPLDDSGMPKDRFSAEMPDATLATLKIQPSEPRDSAVYFCASGFGTSQGQEQFFGPGTRLTVL.

A word on this clonotype: A read error may explain this, as a much larger clone is one base away. CDR3 loop: CAISESAGANVLTF. The CDR3 coding sequence is TGTGCCATCAGTGAAAGCGCTGGGGCCAACGTCCTGACTTTC. The chain couples TRBV10-3 to TRBJ2-6; D not resolved. CDR1 ENHRY and CDR2 SYGVKD come from the germline V gene. This CDR3 region has 14 residues. Trimming took 3 bases from V and 2 from J, leaving 5 bases between them.

This clonotype was seen many times. V and J are TRBV12-3 or TRBV12-4 and TRBJ1-4; TRBD1 agrees at 9 bases. V lost 5 bases to trimming and J lost 4 bases; unmatched junction nucleotides: 2. This CDR3 contains 14 residues. The CDR3 spells CASSPGQGNEKLFF. In DNA form, the CDR3 reads TGTGCCAGCAGTCCGGGACAGGGTAATGAAAAACTGTTTTTT.

The table lists this clonotype with a few counts. This chain uses TRBV6-6 with TRBJ2-7; D remains unclear. The V gene's germline CDR1 is MNHNY and CDR2 SVGAGI (reference sequence). The CDR3 totals 15 residues. V was clipped by 8 bases and J by 2 bases, with 19 bases between them. This CDR3 is CASCSSMARTYEQYF. Written as DNA, the CDR3 is TGTGCCAGCTGCAGTTCGATGGCCAGGACCTACGAGCAGTACTTC.

This clonotype has more than one count but fewer than ten. The genes are TRBV20-1 and TRBJ2-7; 7 bases map to TRBD2. Trimming took 2 bases from V and 2 from J; bases not matched to a gene: 6. CDR3 length: 14 residues. Germline V gives CDR1 DFQATT, CDR2 SNEGSKA (reference sequence). This chain's CDR3 is CSARPAGSAYEQYF. In nucleotides, the CDR3 is TGCAGTGCTAGACCAGCGGGATCCGCCTACGAGCAGTACTTC.